This T cell receptor beta chain was captured in a study of blood T cell repertoires in COVID-19. Whole-study context: Acute and convalescent COVID-19 samples came from the United States, Italy and Spain. Sources were T cells, B-cell-depleted T cells, or PBMCs; the material itself was cDNA or gDNA.

Patients of the Seattle cohort, enrolled during active infection, were followed longitudinally. Original data processing: Counts of nucleated cells, estimated from reference gene primer amplification, were obtained. This table comes from immunoSEQ multiplex PCR, and its TCRdb copy is limited to in-frame clones, with some not included. D and trimming come from the DNA, and the V and J calls and clone size come from that table. The sample shows some 120,000 clones, 74% of them seen only once. Sequencing was performed on peripheral blood. This receptor was taken from a man of 80 years or more with COVID-19, enrolled during active disease.

The CDR3 sequence is CASSQDYNTGELFF. The CDR3 bases are TGTGCCAGCAGCCAGGACTATAACACCGGGGAGCTGTTTTTT. The J gene is TRBJ2-2, the V gene TRBV7-3, with D possibly TRBD2 on 6 matching bases. This CDR3 region has 14 residues. CDR1 and CDR2 (germline): SGHTA, FQGTGA. V lost 5 bases to trimming and J lost 2 bases, with 9 bases between them.